One sample yielded the 25 T cell receptor beta chains listed below, sequenced in a study of OX40 agonist ivuxolimab in advanced cancers. Some clones are missing from TCRdb's copy, which holds only in-frame ones; the method was immunoSEQ multiplex PCR. Of tens of thousands of clones listed, 70% to 90% were seen once; the top ten hold about 1%. The sample in question was CD4+ or CD8+ T cells sorted from blood, obtained in a trial of the OX40 agonist ivuxolimab. These TCRs come from an adult with an advanced solid tumor such as melanoma, head and neck, liver or kidney cancer.

The chain combines TRBV6-5 with TRBJ2-1; unclear D gene. Germline V gene lookup returns CDR1 MNHEY and CDR2 SVGAGI. Trimming removed 0 bases from V and 9 bases from J, with 9 bases in between. The CDR3 is 13 amino acids. The CDR3 sequence is CASSYSSFPEQFF. The DNA of the CDR3 is TGTGCCAGCAGTTACTCTAGCTTCCCTGAGCAGTTCTTC.

V and J are TRBV4-1 and TRBJ2-3; D gene unclear. CDR1 and CDR2 from the germline V gene are MGHRA and YSYEKL. V shed 8 bases and J shed 0 bases, with 15 bases lying between them. This CDR3 is built from 15 residues. Written as DNA, the CDR3 is TGCGCCAGCTACCTTCGGGCGTTTAGCACAGATACGCAGTATTTT. Amino acids: CASYLRAFSTDTQYF.

This clone was observed a single time. The gene calls are TRBV5-5 and TRBJ2-1, with 8 bases lining up with TRBD1. The CDR3 is 15 residues long. V shed 4 bases, J shed 1 base, and the junction held 4 bases outside the gene matches. CDR1 is SGHKS, CDR2 YYEKEE, per germline (reference sequence). CDR3: CASSPDRESYNEQFF. In DNA, the CDR3 is TGTGCCAGCAGCCCGGACAGGGAGTCCTACAATGAGCAGTTCTTC.

The chain links TRBV9 to TRBJ2-7, with no clear D. Germline V gene sequence: CDR1 SGDLS, CDR2 YYNGEE. Trimming left V 4 bases short and J 3 bases short, with 14 bases between. This CDR3 is 14 amino acids long. The CDR3 region is CASSPIGEIYEQYF. The CDR3 bases are TGTGCCAGCAGCCCTATCGGTGAAATCTACGAGCAGTACTTC.

This rearrangement joins TRBV6-5 to TRBJ1-1, with D hard to call. Germline CDR1 is MNHEY and CDR2 is SVGAGI. The V gene lost 2 bases and the J gene lost 7 bases, with 5 bases spanning the gap. The length of the CDR3 is 11 residues. The CDR3 DNA reads TGTGCCAGCAGTTACGGGTATGAAGCTTTCTTT. It encodes CASSYGYEAFF.

In its sample, this clone was seen a few times. The rearrangement uses TRBV7-2 and TRBJ2-1; 11 bases line up with TRBD1. This CDR3 region has 14 residues. Germline-derived CDR1 and CDR2 are SGHTA and FQGNSA. V was clipped by 5 bases and J by 8 bases; unmatched bases: 5. CDR3 residues: CASSLRTGGDEQFF. DNA for the CDR3: TGTGCCAGCAGCCTCCGGACAGGGGGCGATGAGCAGTTCTTC.

V gene TRBV7-9 combines with J gene TRBJ2-1, with unresolved D. This CDR3 contains 17 residues. The V gene's germline CDR1 is SEHNR and CDR2 FQNEAQ (reference sequence). Trimming took 5 bases from V and 0 from J, leaving 17 bases between them. The CDR3 is CASSPFRNAGSYNEQFF. In DNA, the CDR3 is TGTGCCAGCAGCCCCTTTAGGAACGCCGGCTCCTACAATGAGCAGTTCTTC.

The chain is built from TRBV4-2 and TRBJ1-1; 9 nucleotides agree with TRBD1. The CDR3 consists of 16 residues. Germline V gene lookup returns CDR1 LGHNA and CDR2 YNFKEQ. V trimming: 1 base; J trimming: 4 bases; junction bases outside the gene matches: 7. CDR3 region: CASSQVVGQGITEAFF. Written as DNA, the CDR3 is TGTGCCAGCAGCCAAGTCGTCGGACAGGGGATCACTGAAGCTTTCTTT.

The CDR3 protein is CASSLSSGGLYNEQFF. DNA for the CDR3: TGTGCCAGCAGCCTGTCTAGCGGGGGCCTTTACAATGAGCAGTTCTTC. The chain couples TRBV7-3 to TRBJ2-1; TRBD2 aligns across 10 bases. The CDR3 contains 16 residues. Trimming at V came to 5 bases and at J to 4 bases, leaving 8 bases not matched to a gene. Germline CDR1 is SGHTA and CDR2 is FQGTGA.

This chain links TRBV2 with TRBJ2-3; D is possibly TRBD2 (5 bases). The CDR3 is 15 amino acids. Trimming took off 8 bases at V and 8 bases at J, with 23 bases between the two ends. The germline V gene encodes CDR1 SNHLY and CDR2 FYNNEI. The chain's CDR3 is CASSKAGFGIATQYF. CDR3 DNA sequence: TGTGCCAGCTCGAAGGCTGGGTTCGGGATTGCTACGCAGTATTTT.

V and J are TRBV21-1 and TRBJ2-7; the table assigns TRBD2, which was not confirmed against the DNA. TRBV21-1 is a pseudogene. The CDR3 has 17 residues. CDR3 sequence (DNA): TGTGCCAGCAGCAAAGGAGAGACTAGCGGAGCCTATTACGAGCAGTACTTC. It translates to CASSKGETSGAYYEQYF.

The rearrangement links TRBV28 to TRBJ2-7; D is perhaps TRBD1 (5 bases). The V gene lost 5 bases and the J gene lost 2 bases, with 25 bases spanning the gap. Germline loops: CDR1 MDHEN, CDR2 SYDVKM. The CDR3 consists of 18 residues. As DNA, the CDR3 is TGTGCCAGCAGTACACAAATCCACTTCCGGACAAGGGCCTACGAGCAGTACTTC. This translates into CASSTQIHFRTRAYEQYF.

The chain carries TRBV18 and TRBJ1-1; no clear D gene. Germline V gene sequence: CDR1 KGHSH, CDR2 LQKENI. Trimming removed 5 bases from V and 1 base from J, with 17 bases in between. This CDR3 is 16 amino acids long. The CDR3 here is CASSSPIIRGNTEAFF. In DNA, the CDR3 is TGTGCCAGCTCATCTCCGATAATCCGTGGGAACACTGAAGCTTTCTTT.

The genes are TRBV5-4 and TRBJ2-7, with D unresolved. Germline loops: CDR1 SGHNT, CDR2 YYREEE (reference sequence). The germline V and J ends were trimmed by 1 base and 2 bases, with 7 bases remaining between them. CDR3 length: 13 amino acids. This CDR3 reads CASSLYQAYEQYF. DNA for the CDR3: TGTGCCAGCAGCTTGTACCAAGCCTACGAGCAGTACTTC.

The V and J genes are TRBV7-3 and TRBJ1-2; no firm D call. The germline V and J ends were trimmed by 3 bases and 4 bases, with 9 bases remaining between them. The germline gives CDR1 SGHTA, CDR2 FQGTGA. This CDR3 has 13 amino acids. The CDR3 DNA reads as TGTGCCAGCAGCTTCGCAGGTTTCTATGGCTACACCTTC. This codes for CASSFAGFYGYTF.

This sequence joins TRBV5-1 and TRBJ2-3; D is undetermined. This CDR3 has 13 amino acids. Germline CDR1 and CDR2: SGHRS and YFSETQ. Trimming removed 4 bases at V and 3 bases at J, with 9 bases between. The DNA for the CDR3 is TGCGCCAGCAGCAACGGGCTAACAGATACGCAGTATTTT. It codes for CASSNGLTDTQYF.

V is TRBV7-3 and J is TRBJ2-3; D may be TRBD1 (6 bases). Germline V gene lookup returns CDR1 SGHTA and CDR2 FQGTGA. The length of the CDR3 is 17 residues. Trimming pared 0 bases from V and 0 bases from J, leaving 13 bases between. This CDR3 is CASSLTSSRGSTDTQYF. CDR3 DNA: TGTGCCAGCAGCTTAACGTCTAGTAGGGGGAGCACAGATACGCAGTATTTT.

The rearrangement uses TRBV19 and TRBJ1-5, with D maybe TRBD1 (6 bases). The V end lost 10 bases, the J end lost 1 base, and 20 bases lay between the germline ends. Per the germline V gene, CDR1 is LNHDA and CDR2 is SQIVND (reference sequence). CDR3 length: 16 residues. The CDR3 region has the DNA TGTGCCACACAAGGGGGGGCGAAAGGAAGCAATCAGCCCCAGCATTTT. Translated, it gives CATQGGAKGSNQPQHF.

In this sample, this clone turned up a few times. DNA for the CDR3: TGTGCCAGCAGCCGCGAATACGAGCAGTACTTC. Translation: CASSREYEQYF. The rearrangement uses TRBV7-2 and TRBJ2-7; D is undetermined. The CDR3 has 11 residues. Trimming took off 5 bases at V and 4 bases at J, with 6 bases between the two ends. Germline V gives CDR1 SGHTA, CDR2 FQGNSA.

The chain employs TRBV19 and TRBJ2-7; no clear D. The CDR3 is 12 residues long. Trimming pared 3 bases from V and 2 bases from J, leaving 5 bases between. Per germline, CDR1 LNHDA and CDR2 SQIVND (reference sequence). CDR3: CASSIYPYEQYF. CDR3 sequence (DNA): TGTGCCAGTAGTATCTACCCCTACGAGCAGTACTTC. Drawing the rest from reference TRBV19 and TRBJ2-7, the complete variable domain is DGGITQSPKYLFRKEGQNVTLSCEQNLNHDAMYWYRQDPGQGLRLIYYSQIVNDFQKGDIAEGYSVSREKKESFPLTVTSAQKNPTAFYLCASSIYPYEQYFGPGTRLTVT.

V gene TRBV7-3 combines with J gene TRBJ2-7, with 10 bases fitting TRBD1. Germline trimming cut 1 base from V and 4 bases from J; bases unmatched to any gene: 1. From germline, CDR1 is SGHTA and CDR2 FQGTGA. CDR3 length equals 14 residues. The chain's CDR3 is CASSLMGQGYEQYF. CDR3 DNA sequence: TGTGCCAGCAGCTTAATGGGACAGGGGTACGAGCAGTACTTC.

The chain has TRBV7-8 and TRBJ2-6; 7 positions match TRBD2. The germline CDR1 and CDR2 sequences are SGHVS and FQNEAQ. The CDR3 contains 16 residues. J lost 0 bases, V lost 4 bases, and 3 bases had no gene match. The CDR3: CASSSRGVSGANVLTF. Written as DNA, the CDR3 is TGTGCCAGCAGCTCACGGGGGGTCTCTGGGGCCAACGTCCTGACTTTC. The whole variable domain, remainder taken from reference TRBV7-8 and TRBJ2-6, is GAGVSQSPRYKVAKRGQDVALRCDPISGHVSLFWYQQALGQGPEFLTYFQNEAQLDKSGLPSDRFFAERPEGSVSTLKIQRTQQEDSAVYLCASSSRGVSGANVLTFGAGSRLTVL.

The chain combines TRBV6-1 with TRBJ1-3, with 9 nucleotides matching TRBD1. The CDR3 has 14 amino acids. J was trimmed by 4 bases and V by 5 bases; bases with no gene match: 3. Germline values: CDR1 MNHNS, CDR2 SASEGT. The CDR3 DNA is TGTGCCAGCAGTCGCGGGACAGGGGGAAACACCATATATTTT. It is translated as CASSRGTGGNTIYF.

The J gene is TRBJ2-1, the V gene TRBV5-1; tentatively, D is TRBD2 (6 bases). V lost 6 bases and J 8 bases, leaving 21 bases between the germline ends. CDR1 is SGHRS, CDR2 YFSETQ, per germline. The length of the CDR3 is 15 residues. CDR3 sequence (DNA): TGCGCCAGCACCATGGGTACTAGCCCCGTCGATGAGCAGTTCTTC. This sequence encodes CASTMGTSPVDEQFF.

This sequence joins TRBV5-1 and TRBJ2-1; 8 positions match TRBD2. The CDR3 consists of 15 residues. Germline V lookup: CDR1 SGHRS, CDR2 YFSETQ. V was clipped by 2 bases and J by 1 base; unmatched bases: 2. The DNA of the CDR3 is TGCGCCAGCAGCTTCGCGGGAGGATCCTACAATGAGCAGTTCTTC. Translating gives CASSFAGGSYNEQFF. Drawing the rest from reference TRBV5-1 and TRBJ2-1, the complete variable domain is KAGVTQTPRYLIKTRGQQVTLSCSPISGHRSVSWYQQTPGQGLQFLFEYFSETQRNKGNFPGRFSGRQFSNSRSEMNVSTLELGDSALYLCASSFAGGSYNEQFFGPGTRLTVL.